The rows below give T cell receptor beta chains drawn from one sample of a study of blood T cell repertoires in COVID-19. The method was immunoSEQ multiplex PCR; TCRdb's version includes in-frame clones alone and lacks a portion of them. This sample has some 30,000 clones, with 70% to 90% found just once. Sequenced input: peripheral blood. These TCRs come from a woman aged 80 or over with COVID-19, enrolled during active disease. The CDR3 runs from the conserved cysteine through the conserved F or W. A D gene is named only where the DNA matches it firmly. Clone size appears in some rows only: once, few, many, or a class for an expanded clone.

size: -
length: 13
V: TRBV27
D: -
J: TRBJ1-1
CDR3: CASSLNRDTEAFF
DNA: TGTGCCAGCAGTTTAAACAGGGACACTGAAGCTTTCTTT

size: -
length: 15
V: TRBV13
D: TRBD1
J: TRBJ1-1
CDR3: CASSSGQLMNTEAFF
DNA: TGTGCCAGCAGCTCGGGACAGCTAATGAACACTGAAGCTTTCTTT

size: -
length: 14
V: TRBV6-5
D: -
J: TRBJ2-1
CDR3: CASSSSVQRNEQFF
DNA: TGTGCCAGCAGTTCCTCGGTACAACGCAATGAGCAGTTCTTC

size: -
length: 16
V: TRBV9
D: TRBD2
J: TRBJ2-2
CDR3: CASSVVSGGAGGELFF
DNA: TGTGCCAGCAGCGTGGTTAGCGGGGGGGCCGGCGGGGAGCTGTTTTTT

size: -
length: 15
V: TRBV4-1
D: -
J: TRBJ2-2
CDR3: CASSQGSSFDGELFF
DNA: TGCGCCAGCAGCCAAGGTTCGAGCTTCGACGGGGAGCTGTTTTTT

size: -
length: 16
V: TRBV3-1/TRBV3-2
D: TRBD2
J: TRBJ2-1
CDR3: CASSLTGTSVTNEQFF
DNA: TGTGCCAGCAGCCTAACCGGGACTAGCGTAACCAATGAGCAGTTCTTC

size: -
length: 16
V: TRBV6-5
D: TRBD2
J: TRBJ2-2
CDR3: CASSFSTSGNTGELFF
DNA: TGTGCCAGCAGTTTTTCGACTAGCGGGAACACCGGGGAGCTGTTTTTT

size: -
length: 15
V: TRBV6-1
D: -
J: TRBJ2-7
CDR3: CASSEQDSFSYEQYF
DNA: TGTGCCAGCAGTGAACAGGACAGTTTCTCCTACGAGCAGTACTTC

size: once
length: 13
V: TRBV28
D: TRBD2
J: TRBJ2-7
CDR3: CASRSGGEYEQYF
DNA: TGTGCCAGCAGAAGCGGGGGGGAATACGAGCAGTACTTC

size: once
length: 14
V: TRBV6-5
D: -
J: TRBJ2-3
CDR3: CASRTRGSTDTQYF
DNA: TGTGCCAGCAGAACCAGGGGTTCCACAGATACGCAGTATTTT

size: -
length: 15
V: TRBV18
D: -
J: TRBJ2-5
CDR3: CASSPMGRGKETQYF
DNA: TGTGCCAGCTCACCCATGGGCAGGGGTAAAGAGACCCAGTACTTC

size: -
length: 16
V: TRBV9
D: TRBD2
J: TRBJ2-5
CDR3: CASSVTAGGQQETQYF
DNA: TGTGCCAGCAGCGTAACAGCGGGGGGGCAGCAAGAGACCCAGTACTTC

size: -
length: 15
V: TRBV7-3
D: TRBD2
J: TRBJ2-1
CDR3: CASSLSSGGYNEQFF
DNA: TGTGCCAGCAGCTTGAGTAGCGGGGGGTACAATGAGCAGTTCTTC

size: -
length: 15
V: TRBV27
D: TRBD1
J: TRBJ2-1
CDR3: CASSFGTGTYNEQFF
DNA: TGTGCCAGCAGTTTCGGGACAGGGACATACAATGAGCAGTTCTTC

size: -
length: 14
V: TRBV5-6
D: TRBD1
J: TRBJ2-5
CDR3: CASSRDRGLETQYF
DNA: TGTGCCAGCAGCCGTGACAGGGGGCTGGAGACCCAGTACTTC

size: few
length: 14
V: TRBV10-1
D: -
J: TRBJ1-6
CDR3: CASQESSYNSPLHF
DNA: TGCGCCAGCCAAGAGAGCTCCTATAATTCACCCCTCCACTTT

size: -
length: 13
V: TRBV12-5
D: -
J: TRBJ1-1
CDR3: CASGSGGDPRAFF
DNA: TGTGCTAGTGGTTCCGGGGGTGACCCGAGGGCTTTCTTT

size: -
length: 15
V: TRBV2
D: -
J: TRBJ2-1
CDR3: CASMRAGASYNEQFF
DNA: TGTGCCAGCATGAGGGCAGGGGCGTCCTACAATGAGCAGTTCTTC

size: -
length: 14
V: TRBV3-1/TRBV3-2
D: -
J: TRBJ2-1
CDR3: CASSPRAGYNEQFF
DNA: TGTGCCAGCAGCCCCAGAGCGGGCTACAATGAGCAGTTCTTC